Listed below are T cell receptor beta chains from one sample, sequenced in a study of T cell responses to AZD1222 COVID-19 vaccine. The assay was immunoSEQ multiplex PCR, and TCRdb's table has in-frame clones only and misses some. The table includes over 100,000 clones, around 87% detected once. The sample in question was peripheral blood, obtained on day 0 of AZD1222 vaccination. Receptors originate from an adult in good health. CDR3s include the opening cysteine and the closing phenylalanine or tryptophan. A D gene is named only where the DNA matches it firmly. Rows may omit the clone size; those that give it use once, few, many or a size class.

j_call d_call clone_size v_call cdr3_aa cdr3_nt
TRBJ2-1 TRBD1 - TRBV9 CASSLGQGSGNEQFF TGTGCCAGCAGCCTAGGACAGGGGTCGGGGAATGAGCAGTTCTTC
TRBJ1-2 - - TRBV10-3 CAISATRDYGYTF TGTGCCATCAGTGCGACCAGGGACTATGGCTACACCTTC
TRBJ1-2 TRBD1 - TRBV2 CASSDTGGSNYGYTF TGTGCCAGCAGTGATACAGGGGGCTCTAACTATGGCTACACCTTC
TRBJ1-1 - few TRBV9 CASSLGSGTEAFF TGTGCCAGCAGCTTAGGGAGCGGCACTGAAGCTTTCTTT
TRBJ1-5 TRBD1 - TRBV18 CASSPDRGDQPQHF TGTGCCAGCTCACCCGACAGGGGTGATCAGCCCCAGCATTTT
TRBJ1-1 - few TRBV9 CASSVGPQGLNTEAFF TGTGCCAGCAGCGTAGGCCCACAGGGTTTGAACACTGAAGCTTTCTTT
TRBJ1-5 - once TRBV12-3/TRBV12-4 CASSYTSNQPQHF TGTGCCAGCAGTTACACTAGCAATCAGCCCCAGCATTTT
TRBJ2-5 - - TRBV6-1 CASTARREETQYF TGTGCCAGCACGGCCAGGCGGGAAGAGACCCAGTACTTC
TRBJ1-2 - - TRBV18 CASSRGLNYGYTF TGTGCCAGCTCACGGGGGTTAAACTATGGCTACACCTTC
TRBJ2-2 TRBD1 - TRBV24-1 CATSDLAGGTGELFF TGTGCCACCAGTGACCTCGCAGGGGGCACCGGGGAGCTGTTTTTT
TRBJ2-1 TRBD2 - TRBV19 CASSIRTSGLYNEQFF TGTGCCAGTAGTATCAGGACTAGCGGACTATACAATGAGCAGTTCTTC
TRBJ2-5 - - TRBV5-5 CASSLDSGGGETQYF TGTGCCAGCAGCTTGGACTCGGGCGGAGGAGAGACCCAGTACTTC
TRBJ2-7 - - TRBV7-2 CASSLAYRGHYEQYF TGTGCCAGCAGCTTAGCGTACCGGGGCCATTACGAGCAGTACTTC
TRBJ1-4 - - TRBV27 CASSNRPGSNEKLFF TGTGCCAGCAGTAATAGACCGGGATCTAATGAAAAACTGTTTTTT
TRBJ2-7 TRBD1 - TRBV6-5 CASGRGQGDEQYF TGTGCCAGCGGGAGGGGACAGGGGGACGAGCAGTACTTC
TRBJ1-2 - - TRBV11-1 CASSLDRTYGYTF TGTGCCAGCAGCTTGGACAGAACCTATGGCTACACCTTC
TRBJ2-7 - - TRBV28 CASKRYGLAPREQYF TGTGCCAGTAAGAGGTACGGGCTAGCGCCGCGGGAGCAGTACTTC
TRBJ2-7 - - TRBV2 CASSAFIGQSYEQYF TGTGCCAGCAGTGCCTTTATTGGACAGAGCTACGAGCAGTACTTC
TRBJ2-3 - - TRBV13 CASSLPPADTQYF TGTGCCAGCAGCCTACCCCCGGCGGATACGCAGTATTTT
TRBJ1-5 - - TRBV5-1 CASREDVGQPQHF TGCGCCAGCAGGGAGGATGTCGGGCAGCCCCAGCATTTT
TRBJ1-2 - - TRBV6-2/TRBV6-3 CASSDPGLKNYGYTF TGTGCCAGCAGTGACCCGGGACTCAAAAACTATGGCTACACCTTC
TRBJ2-1 - few TRBV4-3 CASSQGGTRGYEQFF TGCGCCAGCAGCCAAGGAGGAACCCGAGGGTATGAGCAGTTCTTC
TRBJ1-1 - - TRBV28 CASSLLGEAFF TGTGCCAGCAGTTTATTGGGTGAAGCTTTCTTT
TRBJ2-2 - - TRBV7-3 CASSPGFSTGELFF TGTGCCAGCAGCCCAGGTTTTAGCACCGGGGAGCTGTTTTTT
TRBJ2-3 TRBD2 - TRBV7-9 CASSLIAGGTDTQYF TGTGCCAGCAGCTTAATCGCGGGGGGCACAGATACGCAGTATTTT
TRBJ2-2 - once TRBV5-5 CASSLKGVGELFF TGTGCCAGCAGCTTGAAGGGGGTCGGGGAGCTGTTTTTT
TRBJ1-6 TRBD1 - TRBV7-9 CASSGTGRSPLHF TGTGCCAGCAGCGGGACAGGGCGCTCACCCCTCCACTTT
TRBJ1-2 - - TRBV6-5 CASGERHGYTF TGTGCCAGCGGGGAGCGTCATGGCTACACCTTC
TRBJ1-5 TRBD1 - TRBV27 CASSPTGDSNQPQHF TGTGCCAGCAGCCCGACAGGGGATAGCAATCAGCCCCAGCATTTT
TRBJ2-2 - - TRBV18 CASSPDRFAGELFF TGTGCCAGCTCCCCGGACCGTTTTGCAGGGGAGCTGTTTTTT
TRBJ2-2 TRBD1 once TRBV11-2 CASSFNSQGANTGELFF TGTGCCAGCAGCTTTAATTCACAGGGGGCGAACACCGGGGAGCTGTTTTTT
TRBJ1-5 TRBD1 - TRBV11-2 CASRGQGLGQPQHF TGTGCCAGCAGGGGACAGGGGTTGGGTCAGCCCCAGCATTTT
TRBJ1-4 - - TRBV30 CACTPLNEKLFF TGTGCCTGTACCCCCCTTAATGAAAAACTGTTTTTT
TRBJ1-3 - - TRBV4-1 CASSQEEAFWRGNTIYF TGCGCCAGCAGCCAAGAAGAAGCTTTTTGGAGAGGAAACACCATATATTTT
TRBJ2-5 - - TRBV29-1 CSVGTVQETQYF TGCAGCGTTGGCACAGTCCAAGAGACCCAGTACTTC
TRBJ2-1 TRBD1 - TRBV19 CGTGGMYEQFF TGCGGGACAGGGGGCATGTATGAGCAGTTCTTC
TRBJ2-3 - - TRBV27 CASRALGRASTDTQYF TGTGCCAGCAGGGCTTTGGGGCGCGCGAGCACAGATACGCAGTATTTT
TRBJ1-6 TRBD1 - TRBV6-5 CASSRDRAGNSPLHF TGTGCCAGCAGTAGGGACAGGGCCGGTAATTCACCCCTCCACTTT
TRBJ2-5 - - TRBV29-1 CSVEVGGKETQYF TGCAGCGTTGAGGTTGGGGGCAAAGAGACCCAGTACTTC
TRBJ1-1 - - TRBV6-5 CASSPPRVMNTEAFF TGTGCCAGCAGTCCACCAAGGGTCATGAACACTGAAGCTTTCTTT
TRBJ1-6 TRBD1 - TRBV6-2/TRBV6-3 CASSYERGGATSYNSPLHF TGTGCCAGCAGTTACGAACGAGGGGGCGCGACATCCTATAATTCACCCCTCCACTTT
TRBJ2-7 - - TRBV10-3 CAISPATDSYEQYF TGTGCCATCAGTCCGGCCACCGACTCCTACGAGCAGTACTTC
TRBJ2-7 TRBD1 - TRBV13 CASSPGTGGYEQYF TGTGCCAGCAGTCCCGGGACAGGTGGATACGAGCAGTACTTC
TRBJ1-3 TRBD1 - TRBV5-5 CASSLQGPHTIYF TGTGCCAGCAGCTTACAGGGGCCCCACACCATATATTTT
TRBJ2-2 TRBD2 - TRBV28 CAIPSGRARGTGELFF TGTGCCATCCCTAGCGGGAGGGCCCGAGGGACCGGGGAGCTGTTTTTT
TRBJ2-2 TRBD2 - TRBV7-2 CASSPIGLAGGPSTGELFF TGTGCCAGCAGCCCTATAGGACTAGCGGGAGGCCCGAGTACCGGGGAGCTGTTTTTT
TRBJ1-4 - - TRBV28 CASSRSGVLNEKLFF TGTGCCAGCAGTAGAAGCGGGGTTTTAAATGAAAAACTGTTTTTT
TRBJ2-7 - - TRBV28 CASRPSPPSYEQYF TGTGCCAGCAGACCGAGCCCCCCCTCCTACGAGCAGTACTTC
TRBJ2-5 - - TRBV6-5 CASSLDGVSSQYF TGTGCCAGCAGTCTTGACGGAGTATCGTCCCAGTACTTC